This is a list of T cell receptor beta chains from one sample in a study of control samples from healthy donors and cancer patients. Generated by immunoSEQ multiplex PCR, the TCRdb table keeps only in-frame clones and is missing some. The table shows about 130,000 clones, with about 91% occurring only once. Input material: blood. These receptors were collected from a man aged 18 to 30 in good health. Both conserved end residues are part of each CDR3. The D gene is left open where the match is weak. Size tells how often a clone was seen (once, few, many) or the class of an expanded clone, and some rows leave it out.

j_gene | d_gene | v_gene | abundance | CDR3nt | CDR3aa
TRBJ2-5 | . | TRBV27 | . | TGTGCCAGCAGTTTTGGCAGTCAAGAGACCCAGTACTTC | CASSFGSQETQYF
TRBJ2-1 | . | TRBV20-1 | . | TGCAGTGCTAGGTACGGGGAGCAGTTCTTC | CSARYGEQFF
TRBJ1-1 | . | TRBV12-5 | once | TGTGCTAGTGGTTTGCAGATCACTGAAGCTTTCTTT | CASGLQITEAFF
TRBJ2-4 | TRBD1 | TRBV6-6 | . | TGTGCCAGCAGTCAGCAGGGGGCCGTGTCAAAAAACATTCAGTACTTC | CASSQQGAVSKNIQYF
TRBJ1-2 | TRBD1 | TRBV5-6 | . | TGTGCCAGCAGCTGGGGGACAGGGTGGAGTAGGAACTATGGCTACACCTTC | CASSWGTGWSRNYGYTF
TRBJ2-2 | . | TRBV15 | . | TGTGCCACCAGCCAGCCCACCGGGGAGCTGTTTTTT | CATSQPTGELFF
TRBJ1-6 | . | TRBV6-5 | few | TGTGCCAGCCATAGGGACGGGACACATTCACCCCTCCACTTT | CASHRDGTHSPLHF
TRBJ2-1 | TRBD2 | TRBV3-1/TRBV3-2 | . | TGTGCCAGCAGCCAAGTTCGGCCCGGGACTAGCGGATACAATGAGCAGTTCTTC | CASSQVRPGTSGYNEQFF
TRBJ1-1 | TRBD1 | TRBV30 | . | TGTGCCTGGAAGGGGGACAGGGTAAACACTGAAGCTTTCTTT | CAWKGDRVNTEAFF
TRBJ1-5 | . | TRBV6-1 | once | TGTGCCAGCAGTGAGGACAGAAGCAATCAGCCCCAGCATTTT | CASSEDRSNQPQHF
TRBJ1-2 | TRBD1 | TRBV30 | . | TGTGCCTGGGGGACAGGGAGGTTTGGCTACACCTTC | CAWGTGRFGYTF
TRBJ2-5 | TRBD1 | TRBV7-3 | . | TGTGCCAGCAGCCGGACAGGGGGCTCGGAGACCCAGTACTTC | CASSRTGGSETQYF
TRBJ2-1 | . | TRBV6-5 | . | TGTGCCAGCACCCTCACCCAGGGTCGGAATGAGCAGTTCTTC | CASTLTQGRNEQFF
TRBJ1-1 | . | TRBV30 | . | TGTGCCTGGAGGTATACAGGGAACACTGAAGCTTTCTTT | CAWRYTGNTEAFF
TRBJ1-1 | . | TRBV6-5 | once | TGTGCCAGCAGCCGAGGACAGACAACACTGAAAGCTTTCTTT | CASSRGQTTLKAFF
TRBJ2-3 | TRBD2 | TRBV20-1 | . | TGCAGTGCTAGTAGTTCGCGGGGGAGCACAGATACGCAGTATTTT | CSASSSRGSTDTQYF
TRBJ2-3 | . | TRBV6-5 | . | TGTGCCAGCAGTTCTTTTTCGGATACGCAATATTTT | CASSSFSDTQYF
TRBJ1-1 | . | TRBV7-9 | . | TGTGCCAGCAGCCAAGTCCCAGGGGAGACTGAAGCTTTCTTT | CASSQVPGETEAFF
TRBJ1-4 | . | TRBV11-2 | once | TGTGCCAGCAGCTCAGGGCCCGTTGGTTCTAATGAAAAACTGTTTTTT | CASSSGPVGSNEKLFF
TRBJ2-1 | . | TRBV19 | . | TGTGCCAGCAATAGTAGGGCTTCCAATGAGCAGTTCTTC | CASNSRASNEQFF
TRBJ1-6 | . | TRBV30 | . | TGTGCCTGGAGTTCCGGGAACTATAATTCACCCCTCCACTTT | CAWSSGNYNSPLHF
TRBJ2-2 | . | TRBV5-1 | . | TGCGCCAGCAGCTACCCTTTTGATCGGGGCTTGGCCGGGGAGCTGTTTTTT | CASSYPFDRGLAGELFF